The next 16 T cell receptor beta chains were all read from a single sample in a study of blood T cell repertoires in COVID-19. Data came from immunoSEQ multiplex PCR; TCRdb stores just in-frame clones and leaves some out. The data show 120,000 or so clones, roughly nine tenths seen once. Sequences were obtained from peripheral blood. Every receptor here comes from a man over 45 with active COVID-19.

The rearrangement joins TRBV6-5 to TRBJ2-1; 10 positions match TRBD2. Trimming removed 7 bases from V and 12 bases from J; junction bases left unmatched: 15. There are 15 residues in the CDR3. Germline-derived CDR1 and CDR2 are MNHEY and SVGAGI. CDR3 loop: CASTPSLAGGPGQFF. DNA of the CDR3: TGTGCCAGCACCCCATCATTAGCGGGGGGCCCCGGGCAGTTCTTC.

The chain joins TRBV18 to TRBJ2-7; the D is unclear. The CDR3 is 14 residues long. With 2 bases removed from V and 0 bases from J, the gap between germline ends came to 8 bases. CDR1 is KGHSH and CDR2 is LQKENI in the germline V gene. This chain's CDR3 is CASSPVAGSYEQYF. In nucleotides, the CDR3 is TGTGCCAGCTCACCAGTCGCAGGCTCCTACGAGCAGTACTTC. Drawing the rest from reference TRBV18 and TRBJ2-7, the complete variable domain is NAGVMQNPRHLVRRRGQEARLRCSPMKGHSHVYWYRQLPEEGLKFMVYLQKENIIDESGMPKERFSAEFPKEGPSILRIQQVVRGDSAAYFCASSPVAGSYEQYFGPGTRLTVT.

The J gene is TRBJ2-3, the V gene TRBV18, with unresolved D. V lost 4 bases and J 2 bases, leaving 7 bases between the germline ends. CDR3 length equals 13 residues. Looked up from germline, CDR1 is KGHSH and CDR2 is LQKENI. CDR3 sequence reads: CASSRLDTDTQYF. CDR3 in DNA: TGTGCCAGCTCACGGCTAGACACAGATACGCAGTATTTT.

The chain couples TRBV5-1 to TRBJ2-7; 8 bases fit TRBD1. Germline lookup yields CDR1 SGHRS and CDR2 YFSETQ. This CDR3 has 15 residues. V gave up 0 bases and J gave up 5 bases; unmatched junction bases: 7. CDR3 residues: CASSLGGQVFDEQYF. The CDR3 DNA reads TGCGCCAGCAGCTTGGGGGGACAGGTTTTCGACGAGCAGTACTTC.

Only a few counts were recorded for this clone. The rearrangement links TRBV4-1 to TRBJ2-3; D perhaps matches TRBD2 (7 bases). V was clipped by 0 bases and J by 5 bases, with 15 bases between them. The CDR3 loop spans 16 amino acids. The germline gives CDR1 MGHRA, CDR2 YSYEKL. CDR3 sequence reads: CASSQDRRETGDTQYF. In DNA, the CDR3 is TGCGCCAGCAGCCAAGATAGGCGGGAGACAGGAGATACGCAGTATTTT.

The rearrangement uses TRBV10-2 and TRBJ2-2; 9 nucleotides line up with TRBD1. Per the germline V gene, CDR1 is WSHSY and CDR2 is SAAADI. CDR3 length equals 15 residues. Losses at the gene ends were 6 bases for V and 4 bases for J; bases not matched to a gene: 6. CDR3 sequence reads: CASRQGAAGTGELFF. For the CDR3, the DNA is TGCGCCAGCAGACAGGGGGCCGCGGGCACCGGGGAGCTGTTTTTT.

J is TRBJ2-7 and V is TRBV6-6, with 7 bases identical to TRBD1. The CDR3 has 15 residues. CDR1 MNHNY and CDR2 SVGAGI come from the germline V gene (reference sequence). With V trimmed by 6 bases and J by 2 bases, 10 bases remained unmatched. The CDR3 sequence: CASREGQVPPYEQYV. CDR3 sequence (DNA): TGTGCCAGCAGGGAAGGACAGGTCCCCCCCTACGAGCAGTACGTC.

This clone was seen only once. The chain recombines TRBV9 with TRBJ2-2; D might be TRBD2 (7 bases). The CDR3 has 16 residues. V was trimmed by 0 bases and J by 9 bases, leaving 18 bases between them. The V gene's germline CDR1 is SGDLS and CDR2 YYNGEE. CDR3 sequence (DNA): TGTGCCAGCAGCGTAGCTGTGCGGGGGCCTGGCTGGGAGCTGTTTTTT. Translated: CASSVAVRGPGWELFF.

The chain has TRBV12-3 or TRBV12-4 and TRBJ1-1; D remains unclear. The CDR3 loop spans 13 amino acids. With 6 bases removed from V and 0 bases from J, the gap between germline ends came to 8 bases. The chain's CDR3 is CASSWGVNTEAFF. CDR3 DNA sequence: TGTGCCAGCAGCTGGGGAGTGAACACTGAAGCTTTCTTT.

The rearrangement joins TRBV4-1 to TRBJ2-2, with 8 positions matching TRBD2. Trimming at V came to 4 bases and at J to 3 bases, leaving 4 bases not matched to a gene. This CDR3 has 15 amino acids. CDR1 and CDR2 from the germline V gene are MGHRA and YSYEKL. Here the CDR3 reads CASSRSGSYTGELFF. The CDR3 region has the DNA TGCGCCAGCAGCCGAAGCGGGAGTTACACCGGGGAGCTGTTTTTT.

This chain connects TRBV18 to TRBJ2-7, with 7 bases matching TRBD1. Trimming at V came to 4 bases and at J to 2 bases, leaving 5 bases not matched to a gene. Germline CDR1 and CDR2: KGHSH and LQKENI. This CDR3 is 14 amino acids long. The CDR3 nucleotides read TGTGCCAGCTCACTCCGGGACAGCCCCTACGAGCAGTACTTC. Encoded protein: CASSLRDSPYEQYF.

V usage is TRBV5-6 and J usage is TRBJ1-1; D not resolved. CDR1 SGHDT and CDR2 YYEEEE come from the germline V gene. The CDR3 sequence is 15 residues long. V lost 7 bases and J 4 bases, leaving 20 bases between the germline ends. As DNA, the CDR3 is TGTGCCAGCGACACCTACCCGGGAGCGGGCACTGAAGCTTTCTTT. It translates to CASDTYPGAGTEAFF.

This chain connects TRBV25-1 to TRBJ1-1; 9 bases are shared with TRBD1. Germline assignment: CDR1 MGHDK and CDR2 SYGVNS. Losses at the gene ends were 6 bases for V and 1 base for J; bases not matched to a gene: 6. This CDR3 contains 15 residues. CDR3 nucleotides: TGTGCCAGCAGGGGACAGGGCGGGTGGAACACTGAAGCTTTCTTT. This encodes CASRGQGGWNTEAFF.

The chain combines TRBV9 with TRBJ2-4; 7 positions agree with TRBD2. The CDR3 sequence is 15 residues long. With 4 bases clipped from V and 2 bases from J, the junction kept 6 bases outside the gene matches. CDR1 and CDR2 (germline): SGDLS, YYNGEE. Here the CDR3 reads CASSQGGSPKNIQYF. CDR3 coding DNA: TGTGCCAGCAGCCAGGGAGGGTCCCCCAAAAACATTCAGTACTTC. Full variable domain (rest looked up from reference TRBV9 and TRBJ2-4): DSGVTQTPKHLITATGQRVTLRCSPRSGDLSVYWYQQSLDQGLQFLIQYYNGEERAKGNILERFSAQQFPDLHSELNLSSLELGDSALYFCASSQGGSPKNIQYFGAGTRLSVL.

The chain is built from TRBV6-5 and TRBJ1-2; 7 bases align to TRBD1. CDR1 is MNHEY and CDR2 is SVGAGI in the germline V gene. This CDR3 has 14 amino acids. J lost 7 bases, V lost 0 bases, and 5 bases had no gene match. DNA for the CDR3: TGTGCCAGCAGTTACTCGACAGGGAGTTTTGGCTACACCTTC. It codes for CASSYSTGSFGYTF.

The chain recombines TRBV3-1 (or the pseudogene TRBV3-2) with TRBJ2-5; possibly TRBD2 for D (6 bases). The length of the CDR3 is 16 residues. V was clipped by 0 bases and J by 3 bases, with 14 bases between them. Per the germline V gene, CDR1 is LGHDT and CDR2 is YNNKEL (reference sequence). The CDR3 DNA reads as TGTGCCAGCAGCCAAGATTTAACGGGAGACGAAGAGACCCAGTACTTC. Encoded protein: CASSQDLTGDEETQYF.